This T cell receptor beta chain was sequenced during a study of identical twins. Turning to this clonotype: Because the CDR3 is missing its conserved closing phenylalanine or tryptophan, this is likely a read error.

The CDR3 extends over 20 amino acids. With 0 bases removed from V and 0 bases from J, the gap between germline ends came to 24 bases. TCRdb independently ran MiXCR on the 5' RACE reads; one entry per CDR3 protein. In the table there are roughly 570,000 distinct CDR3 sequences, approximately 9.6% of which are singletons. Separately, the same data were catalogued under a study of yellow fever vaccine responses in identical twins.

The source material was PBMCs. The clonotype originates from a woman aged 18-29 years in good health. The rearrangement links TRBV23-1 to TRBJ2-7, with D possibly TRBD1 on 6 matching bases. TRBV23-1 is flagged as an ORF with uncertain function. Here the CDR3 reads CASSQSNLGFRDTRSYEQYY. For the CDR3, the DNA is TGCGCCAGCAGTCAATCGAATTTGGGTTTCAGGGACACACGCTCCTACGAGCAGTACTAC.